Reported below is one T cell receptor beta chain. This sample is drawn from a study of shared clonotypes between healthy human individuals. The CDR3 consists of 15 residues. The germline CDR1 and CDR2 sequences are MNHEY and SMNVEV (reference sequence). Losses at the gene ends were 2 bases for V and 6 bases for J; bases not matched to a gene: 5. Libraries were prepared by immunoSEQ multiplex PCR; TCRdb keeps only in-frame clonotypes and omits some of them. The data contain 950,000 to 1,100,000 clones, about 80% of them singletons. Sequencing was performed on memory CD4+ T cells sorted from blood. Described subset: CD45RA-negative fraction. This TCR was recovered from a man between 18 and 29 years old in good health. The rearrangement links TRBV27 to TRBJ2-3; 10 bases align to TRBD2. The CDR3 DNA is TGTGCCAGCAGTTTAAAAGCGGGGGGGCTGGATACGCAGTATTTT. It translates to CASSLKAGGLDTQYF.